This TCR beta chain was captured by sequencing in a study of T-cell reconstitution after alpha-beta-depleted transplantation in children. Study-wide points: From newly produced T cells came most of the T-cell counts and diversity one year after transplant.

Unique molecular identifiers tagged the TCRbeta library. TCRdb re-analysed the PCR reads in MiXCR, keeping a single row per CDR3 protein. The sample has more than 200,000 distinct CDR3 sequences, about 24% seen once. Regarding this clonotype: The antigen is not known.

Trimming removed 6 bases at V and 2 bases at J, with 12 bases between. This CDR3 has 13 amino acids. Germline V gene sequence: CDR1 DFQATT, CDR2 SNEGSKA (reference sequence). The sample here was PBMCs, mostly from graft donor cells, taken 360 days after TCRalphabeta/CD19-depleted stem cell transplant. This clonotype was sampled from a female patient between 2 and 15 years old who had a stem cell transplant for congenital amegakaryocytic thrombocytopenia, so the T cells may come from the graft donor. The chain links TRBV20-1 to TRBJ2-3; D unresolved. Here the CDR3 reads CSAGSGFTDTQYF. CDR3 in DNA: TGCAGTGCAGGGTCCGGGTTCACAGATACGCAGTATTTT.